A single sample is the source of the 29 T cell receptor beta chains below, sequenced in a study of blood T cell repertoires in COVID-19. The method was immunoSEQ multiplex PCR; TCRdb's version includes in-frame clones alone and lacks a portion of them. The repertoire holds under 500,000 clones, with roughly 87% as singletons. Material: PBMCs or T cells enriched from blood (not recorded which). All receptors derive from a woman younger than 35 with acute COVID-19.

The genes are TRBV6-2 or TRBV6-3 and TRBJ2-1; 12 bases match TRBD2. The germline CDR1 and CDR2 sequences are MNHEY and SVGEGT. Trimming removed 6 bases from V and 3 bases from J; junction bases left unmatched: 9. The CDR3 loop spans 17 amino acids. CDR3 in DNA: TGTGCCAGCAGCCGAAGGGGGACTAGCGGGTACTACAATGAGCAGTTCTTC. It translates to CASSRRGTSGYYNEQFF.

J is TRBJ2-1 and V is TRBV4-3; D not certain. Trimming removed 1 base from V and 8 bases from J, with 12 bases in between. This CDR3 is built from 14 residues. From germline, CDR1 is LGHNA and CDR2 YSLEER. The CDR3 protein is CASSQGQVGDEQFF. CDR3 coding DNA: TGCGCCAGCAGCCAAGGGCAGGTTGGCGATGAGCAGTTCTTC.

In this sample, this clone turned up once. This chain links TRBV6-5 with TRBJ2-7, with 9 positions matching TRBD1. The CDR3 runs 15 residues. The V gene's germline CDR1 is MNHEY and CDR2 SVGAGI. V shed 6 bases, J shed 1 base, and the junction held 7 bases outside the gene matches. DNA for the CDR3: TGTGCCAGCAGAGACACCGGGACAGGGTCCTACGAGCAGTACTTC. Its protein is CASRDTGTGSYEQYF.

With respect to this clone: Given a much more abundant clone one base away, this may be a read error. The sample carries other DNA sequences with the same CDR3. The J gene is TRBJ1-2, the V gene TRBV11-2; D gene uncertain. The CDR3 covers 12 residues. Germline assignment: CDR1 SGHAT and CDR2 FQNNGV. The CDR3 protein is CASSLESYGYTF. The DNA of the CDR3 is TGTGCCAGCAGCCTAGAGAGCTATGGCTACACCTTC.

The CDR3, as DNA: TGTGCCAGCTCACCAACAGGGGAAGGCTATGGCTACACCTTC. This sequence encodes CASSPTGEGYGYTF. The chain joins TRBV18 to TRBJ1-2; 7 nucleotides agree with TRBD1. Germline CDR1 KGHSH, CDR2 LQKENI. The CDR3 sequence is 14 residues long. Germline trimming cut 2 bases from V and 4 bases from J; bases unmatched to any gene: 4.

V and J are TRBV7-2 and TRBJ1-2; D might be TRBD1 (6 bases). V lost 5 bases, J lost 7 bases, and 17 bases lay in between. Germline loops: CDR1 SGHTA, CDR2 FQGNSA. This CDR3 comprises 14 residues. This chain's CDR3 is CASSPGTTFGGYTF. In nucleotides, the CDR3 is TGTGCCAGCAGCCCTGGGACAACGTTCGGTGGCTACACCTTC.

J is TRBJ1-5 and V is TRBV19, with D possibly matching TRBD1 (5 bases). Trimming stripped 7 bases from V and 4 bases from J, with 17 bases between. The CDR3 sequence is 15 residues long. From germline, CDR1 is LNHDA and CDR2 SQIVND (reference sequence). The CDR3 DNA reads TGTGCCAGTACCACAATGGGGGGGGGAAATCAGCCCCAGCATTTT. This encodes CASTTMGGGNQPQHF. The whole variable domain, remainder taken from reference TRBV19 and TRBJ1-5, is DGGITQSPKYLFRKEGQNVTLSCEQNLNHDAMYWYRQDPGQGLRLIYYSQIVNDFQKGDIAEGYSVSREKKESFPLTVTSAQKNPTAFYLCASTTMGGGNQPQHFGDGTRLSIL.

This chain joins TRBV7-2 and TRBJ1-3; D possibly corresponds to TRBD1 (6 bases). Germline CDR1 SGHTA, CDR2 FQGNSA. Between the trimmed V and J ends, which lost 5 bases and 4 bases, there was a span of 18 bases. The CDR3 runs 16 residues. Here the CDR3 reads CASSERGTLKGNTIYF. The CDR3 DNA reads TGTGCCAGCAGCGAGAGGGGGACATTAAAAGGAAACACCATATATTTT.

On this clone: The sample carries other DNA sequences with the same CDR3. J is TRBJ2-1 and V is TRBV3-1 (or the pseudogene TRBV3-2); no clear D gene. V gave up 1 base and J gave up 7 bases, with 2 bases separating them. In germline, CDR1 is LGHDT, CDR2 YNNKEL (reference sequence). The CDR3 totals 11 residues. The CDR3 sequence: CASSQANEQFF. The CDR3 region has the DNA TGTGCCAGCAGCCAAGCAAATGAGCAGTTCTTC.

This chain joins TRBV18 and TRBJ2-5; 7 bases are a match to TRBD1. Trimming took 5 bases from V and 1 from J; bases not matched to a gene: 4. The CDR3 totals 14 residues. CDR1 is KGHSH and CDR2 is LQKENI in the germline V gene. The CDR3 nucleotides are TGTGCCAGCTCATCGGGACAGCTCCAAGAGACCCAGTACTTC. It codes for CASSSGQLQETQYF.

This rearrangement joins TRBV6-2 or TRBV6-3 to TRBJ1-4, with D uncertain. CDR1 is MNHEY and CDR2 is SVGEGT in the germline V gene. Trimming left V 2 bases short and J 5 bases short, with 6 bases between. CDR3 size: 13 residues. CDR3: CASSYDGNEKLFF. For the CDR3, the DNA is TGTGCCAGCAGTTACGACGGGAATGAAAAACTGTTTTTT.

This chain connects TRBV4-2 to TRBJ2-5; unclear D gene. CDR1 and CDR2 from the germline V gene are LGHNA and YNFKEQ. Trimming removed 0 bases from V and 4 bases from J, with 12 bases in between. This CDR3 is 15 amino acids long. DNA for the CDR3: TGTGCCAGCAGCCAAGATCGGAGTCGGCGAGAGACCCAGTACTTC. Translating gives CASSQDRSRRETQYF.

V and J are TRBV7-9 and TRBJ2-2; D gene uncertain. V was cut by 4 bases and J by 3 bases, with 9 bases left in between. CDR1 is SEHNR, CDR2 FQNEAQ, per germline (reference sequence). This CDR3 contains 14 residues. The CDR3 DNA follows: TGTGCCAGCAGCTGGAAACGGGACACCGGGGAGCTGTTTTTT. It translates to CASSWKRDTGELFF.

This sequence joins TRBV6-5 and TRBJ1-2, with TRBD1 identical over 7 bases. There are 12 residues in the CDR3. V shed 11 bases, J shed 3 bases, and the junction held 6 bases outside the gene matches. Germline CDR1 reads MNHEY; CDR2 reads SVGAGI. The CDR3 loop reads CACTGEDYGYTF. DNA for the CDR3: TGTGCCTGTACAGGGGAAGACTATGGCTACACCTTC.

The V gene is TRBV15, the J gene TRBJ2-7; no definite D call. The CDR3 spans 15 residues. The germline CDR1 and CDR2 sequences are LNHNV and YYDKDF (reference sequence). Between the trimmed V and J ends, which lost 0 bases and 1 base, there was a span of 10 bases. For the CDR3, the DNA is TGTGCCACCAGCAGAGATACGACACTTTCCTACGAGCAGTACTTC. It specifies CATSRDTTLSYEQYF.

The chain combines TRBV28 with TRBJ1-2; 7 bases line up with TRBD1. The CDR3 runs 15 residues. J gave up 8 bases and V 5 bases, and 14 bases lay outside the gene matches. CDR1 is MDHEN and CDR2 is SYDVKM in the germline V gene. CDR3 sequence: CASSTPQTGLSGYTF. In DNA form, the CDR3 reads TGTGCCAGCAGTACCCCTCAGACAGGGCTATCGGGCTACACCTTC.

V is TRBV5-5 and J is TRBJ1-1; weak D call: TRBD1 (5 bases). The CDR3 sequence is 16 residues long. CDR1 is SGHKS, CDR2 YYEKEE, per germline (reference sequence). Trimming pared 0 bases from V and 0 bases from J, leaving 12 bases between. CDR3 in DNA: TGTGCCAGCAGCTTGGCGGGACTGACCATGAACACTGAAGCTTTCTTT. Encoded protein: CASSLAGLTMNTEAFF.

V gene TRBV9 combines with J gene TRBJ1-6; TRBD1 aligns across 8 bases. CDR3 length: 15 amino acids. The germline gives CDR1 SGDLS, CDR2 YYNGEE. J lost 8 bases, V lost 0 bases, and 4 bases had no gene match. CDR3 sequence: CASSVGVQGDSPLHF. CDR3 in DNA: TGTGCCAGCAGCGTAGGCGTACAGGGGGATTCACCCCTCCACTTT.

The chain has TRBV6-5 and TRBJ1-2; D is undetermined. This CDR3 region has 15 residues. The V and J ends lost 6 bases and 4 bases respectively, with 18 bases between them. Looked up from germline, CDR1 is MNHEY and CDR2 is SVGAGI. CDR3 nucleotides: TGTGCCAGCAGCCGCGGGGTAGGGCCCCCCTATGGCTACACCTTC. It codes for CASSRGVGPPYGYTF.

J is TRBJ2-5 and V is TRBV4-1, with D unresolved. Germline V CDR1 and CDR2: MGHRA, YSYEKL. The CDR3 consists of 14 residues. Trimming stripped 0 bases from V and 3 bases from J, with 8 bases between. CDR3 DNA: TGCGCCAGCAGCCAAGATAGTGGTAAAGAGACCCAGTACTTC. Its protein product is CASSQDSGKETQYF.

The rearrangement links TRBV3-1 (or the pseudogene TRBV3-2) to TRBJ1-2, with D possibly being TRBD1 (5 bases). The CDR3 loop spans 12 amino acids. From germline, CDR1 is LGHDT and CDR2 YNNKEL (reference sequence). Trimming stripped 0 bases from V and 14 bases from J, with 13 bases between. The CDR3: CASSQDGPGPTF. DNA for the CDR3: TGTGCCAGCAGCCAAGATGGTCCAGGGCCGACCTTC.

V gene TRBV6-4 combines with J gene TRBJ1-5; a possible D gene is TRBD1 (6 bases). V was shortened by 4 bases and J by 2 bases, with 9 bases between the two germline ends. This CDR3 has 14 amino acids. Germline V CDR1 and CDR2: MRHNA, SNTAGT. The CDR3 sequence is CASSAAGGNQPQHF. The CDR3 region has the DNA TGTGCCAGCAGTGCGGCAGGGGGCAATCAGCCCCAGCATTTT.

The CDR3 reads CASSPGTGTYEQYF. In DNA form, the CDR3 reads TGTGCCAGCAGCCCCGGGACAGGGACTTACGAGCAGTACTTC. This chain connects TRBV7-9 to TRBJ2-7, with 9 bases identical to TRBD1. The germline gives CDR1 SEHNR, CDR2 FQNEAQ (reference sequence). There are 14 residues in the CDR3. J was trimmed by 4 bases and V by 5 bases; bases with no gene match: 6.

The chain joins TRBV27 to TRBJ2-1; the match to TRBD1 covers 7 bases. CDR3 size: 14 residues. V was clipped by 5 bases and J by 7 bases; unmatched bases: 8. The germline V gene encodes CDR1 MNHEY and CDR2 SMNVEV (reference sequence). DNA for the CDR3: TGTGCCAGCAGTCCCTGGACAGGCGATAATGAGCAGTTCTTC. As protein: CASSPWTGDNEQFF.

This clone appeared a single time. The gene calls are TRBV6-2 or TRBV6-3 and TRBJ2-7; the D is unclear. The CDR3 consists of 12 residues. CDR1 MNHEY and CDR2 SVGEGT come from the germline V gene. With 0 bases removed from V and 6 bases from J, the gap between germline ends came to 6 bases. The CDR3 protein is CASSYSYSEQYF. DNA of the CDR3: TGTGCCAGCAGTTACTCCTACTCCGAGCAGTACTTC.

V usage is TRBV5-8 and J usage is TRBJ2-7; perhaps TRBD1 as D (6 bases). V gave up 0 bases and J gave up 2 bases, with 18 bases separating them. In germline, CDR1 is SGHTS, CDR2 YDEGEE. The length of the CDR3 is 17 residues. The CDR3 loop reads CASSLVPGVSGPYEQYF. The CDR3 nucleotides read TGTGCCAGCAGCTTGGTCCCAGGGGTATCAGGGCCCTACGAGCAGTACTTC.

The chain recombines TRBV12-3 or TRBV12-4 with TRBJ2-5; D not resolved. The germline V and J ends were trimmed by 3 bases and 6 bases, with 5 bases remaining between them. The CDR3 is made up of 11 amino acids. CDR3 in DNA: TGTGCCAGCAGTTTTCAAAAGACCCAGTACTTC. This sequence encodes CASSFQKTQYF.

The genes are TRBV10-1 and TRBJ2-1, with TRBD2 matching 8 bases. The CDR3 has 15 amino acids. V was pared by 0 bases and J by 9 bases, with 7 bases of the junction left unmatched. The V gene's germline CDR1 is WNHNN and CDR2 SYGVQD (reference sequence). The CDR3 is CASSESVAGRGEQFF. The CDR3, as DNA: TGCGCCAGCAGTGAGTCTGTAGCGGGAAGAGGTGAGCAGTTCTTC.

The chain recombines TRBV9 with TRBJ2-1; 14 positions agree with TRBD2. This CDR3 spans 16 amino acids. The germline CDR1 and CDR2 sequences are SGDLS and YYNGEE. V lost 4 bases and J lost 8; bases outside the gene matches: 8. CDR3 bases: TGTGCCAGCAGCACCGGACTAGCGGGAGGAGGTTATGAGCAGTTCTTC. This gives the protein CASSTGLAGGGYEQFF.